At least ten counts were recorded for the clone carrying this T cell receptor beta chain. J was trimmed by 6 bases and V by 4 bases; bases with no gene match: 8. The V gene's germline CDR1 is SGHRS and CDR2 YFSETQ. The CDR3 has 16 residues. From the RT-PCR reads, TCRdb called clonotypes with MiXCR, one entry per CDR3 protein. The sample has more than 400,000 distinct CDR3 sequences, approximately 7.3% seen once. The sample comes from a study of response to subunit inactivated influenza vaccine. The sequencing used PBMCs from blood, collected about 23 months after vaccination. The origin of this receptor is a man aged 45-69 years who received an inactivated influenza vaccine. This chain joins TRBV5-1 and TRBJ1-6; 9 bases line up with TRBD1. The CDR3 DNA follows: TGCGCCAGCAGCGCATCCGGGACAGGGTTTAATTCACCCCTCCACTTT. It specifies CASSASGTGFNSPLHF. The variable domain in full, completed from reference TRBV5-1 and TRBJ1-6, reads KAGVTQTPRYLIKTRGQQVTLSCSPISGHRSVSWYQQTPGQGLQFLFEYFSETQRNKGNFPGRFSGRQFSNSRSEMNVSTLELGDSALYLCASSASGTGFNSPLHFGNGTRLTVT.